This is a list of T cell receptor beta chains from one sample in a study of siplizumab effects on memory and regulatory T cells. Only in-frame clones appear in the TCRdb table, and some are missing; sequencing was by immunoSEQ multiplex PCR. The table shows 85,000 to 130,000 clones, with 91% occurring only once. Sequencing was done on a sample of CD4+ T cells sorted from blood. The receptor set was obtained from a human donor in good health. Some clones in this sample may be carry-over from other donors' samples. The CDR3 runs from the conserved cysteine through the conserved F or W. A D gene is named only where the DNA matches it firmly. Expanded clones get a size class; other rows say once, few or many, or leave the size out.

TRBV6-1,TRBD1,.,TRBJ1-6,CASSENWDSVLHF,TGTGCCAGCAGTGAAAATTGGGACAGCGTCCTCCACTTT
TRBV21-1,.,.,TRBJ2-1,CASSNARQSSYNEQFF,TGTGCCAGCAGCAATGCTCGGCAGAGCTCCTACAATGAGCAGTTCTTC
TRBV18,.,.,TRBJ1-6,CASSAGDVRSPLHF,TGTGCCAGCTCAGCCGGGGATGTCAGGTCACCCCTCCACTTT
TRBV7-3,.,.,TRBJ2-5,CASSRTGMQETQYF,TGTGCCAGCAGCCGAACCGGGATGCAAGAGACCCAGTACTTC
TRBV15,.,.,TRBJ1-2,CATSPWPPPYGYTF,TGTGCCACCAGCCCCTGGCCCCCTCCCTATGGCTACACCTTC
TRBV7-9,TRBD1,.,TRBJ1-2,CASNLATGGGYTF,TGTGCCAGCAACTTAGCGACAGGGGGTGGCTACACCTTC
TRBV12-5,.,.,TRBJ2-1,CASGLGTILYNEQFF,TGTGCTAGTGGTTTGGGGACTATCCTCTACAATGAGCAGTTCTTC
TRBV11-2,.,few,TRBJ1-3,CASSTWTVSSGNTIYF,TGTGCCAGCAGCACGTGGACAGTCAGCTCTGGAAACACCATATATTTT
TRBV5-4,.,.,TRBJ1-2,CASSLAVQGTGYTF,TGTGCCAGCAGCTTGGCGGTCCAGGGAACTGGCTACACCTTC
TRBV10-1,.,.,TRBJ2-1,CASSEGTYNEQFF,TGCGCCAGCAGCGAGGGGACCTACAATGAGCAGTTCTTC
TRBV11-1,.,.,TRBJ2-6,CASSVEDSGANVLTF,TGTGCCAGCAGCGTGGAGGACTCTGGGGCCAACGTCCTGACTTTC
TRBV7-2,TRBD1,.,TRBJ2-2,CASSLRPGGASGELFF,TGTGCCAGCAGCTTACGGCCAGGGGGCGCGAGCGGGGAGCTGTTTTTT
TRBV6-1,.,.,TRBJ2-1,CASSEFLLLNEQFF,TGTGCCAGCAGTGAGTTTTTACTCCTCAATGAGCAGTTCTTC
TRBV7-2,.,.,TRBJ1-5,CASSFGRGSNQPQHF,TGTGCCAGCAGCTTTGGTAGGGGTAGCAATCAGCCCCAGCATTTT
TRBV28,TRBD2,.,TRBJ2-7,CASSSLAGVYEQYF,TGTGCCAGCAGTTCGCTAGCGGGAGTCTACGAGCAGTACTTC
TRBV4-2,.,.,TRBJ2-6,CASSQKATGGPYSGANVLTF,TGTGCCAGCAGCCAGAAGGCGACCGGGGGTCCCTACTCTGGGGCCAACGTCCTGACTTTC
TRBV15,.,.,TRBJ1-3,CATSRDLGNTIYF,TGTGCCACCAGCAGAGATCTGGGAAACACCATATATTTT
TRBV9,TRBD1,.,TRBJ2-7,CASSAQGQGYEQYF,TGTGCCAGCAGCGCGCAGGGACAGGGGTACGAGCAGTACTTC
TRBV7-6,.,.,TRBJ1-3,CASSLERASSPGNTIYF,TGTGCCAGCAGCTTAGAACGAGCATCGTCCCCTGGAAACACCATATATTTT
TRBV15,.,.,TRBJ2-1,CATSRDRGTGALNEQFF,TGTGCCACCAGCAGAGATAGGGGGACGGGAGCCCTCAATGAGCAGTTCTTC
TRBV7-9,.,.,TRBJ2-4,CASSLHMAGTDIQYF,TGTGCCAGCAGCTTACATATGGCGGGCACAGACATTCAGTACTTC
TRBV11-2,TRBD1,.,TRBJ2-7,CASSSTGGSYEQYF,TGTGCCAGCAGCTCTACAGGGGGGTCCTACGAGCAGTACTTC
TRBV28,TRBD1,once,TRBJ2-7,CASLDRGKYEQYF,TGTGCCAGTTTGGACAGGGGGAAATACGAGCAGTACTTC